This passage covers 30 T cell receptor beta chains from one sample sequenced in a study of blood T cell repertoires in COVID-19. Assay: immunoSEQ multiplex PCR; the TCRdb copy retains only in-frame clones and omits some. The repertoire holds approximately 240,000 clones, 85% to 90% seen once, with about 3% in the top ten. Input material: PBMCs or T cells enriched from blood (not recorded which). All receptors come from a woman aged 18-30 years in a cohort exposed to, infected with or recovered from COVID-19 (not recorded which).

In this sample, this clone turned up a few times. CDR3 bases: TGTGCCAGCTCACCACCCCGGCTAGCGGGAACCGGGGAGCTGTTTTTT. It yields the protein CASSPPRLAGTGELFF. The V gene is TRBV18, the J gene TRBJ2-2; TRBD2 agrees at 9 bases. V shed 0 bases and J 5 bases; nucleotides not matched to a gene: 4. The germline gives CDR1 KGHSH, CDR2 LQKENI. The CDR3 covers 16 residues.

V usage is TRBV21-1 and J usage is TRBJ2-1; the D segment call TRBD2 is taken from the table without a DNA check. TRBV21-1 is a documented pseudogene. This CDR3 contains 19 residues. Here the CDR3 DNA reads TGTGCCAGCAGCAAAGTAGGTACATGGCAGCGGTGTATCGACAATGAGCAGTTCTTC. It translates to CASSKVGTWQRCIDNEQFF.

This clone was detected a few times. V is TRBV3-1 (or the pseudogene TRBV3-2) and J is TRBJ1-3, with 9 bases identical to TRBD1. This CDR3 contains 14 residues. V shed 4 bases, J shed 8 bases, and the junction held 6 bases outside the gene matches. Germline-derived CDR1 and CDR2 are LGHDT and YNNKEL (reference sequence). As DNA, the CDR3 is TGTGCCAGCAGCCCTTCGGACAGGGGACACACCATATATTTT. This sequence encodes CASSPSDRGHTIYF.

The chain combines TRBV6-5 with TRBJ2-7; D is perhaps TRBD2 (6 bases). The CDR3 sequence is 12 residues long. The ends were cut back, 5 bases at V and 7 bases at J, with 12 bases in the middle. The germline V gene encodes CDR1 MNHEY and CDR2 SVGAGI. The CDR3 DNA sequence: TGTGCCAGCAGTCCCTCCCGGGGGGAGCAGTACTTC. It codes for CASSPSRGEQYF.

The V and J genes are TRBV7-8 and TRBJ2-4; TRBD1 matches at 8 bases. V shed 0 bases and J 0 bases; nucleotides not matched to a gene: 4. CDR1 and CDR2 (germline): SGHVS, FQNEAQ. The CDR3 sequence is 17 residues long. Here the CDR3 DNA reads TGTGCCAGCAGCTTAGCGAGGACAGGGCTAGCCAAAAACATTCAGTACTTC. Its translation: CASSLARTGLAKNIQYF.

The CDR3 here is CASSLAGETEAFF. CDR3 sequence (DNA): TGCGCCAGCAGCTTGGCAGGGGAAACTGAAGCTTTCTTT. The chain has TRBV5-1 and TRBJ1-1; TRBD1 might be the D (6 bases). Trimming removed 0 bases at V and 5 bases at J, with 8 bases between. Germline V gene data show CDR1 as SGHRS and CDR2 as YFSETQ. The CDR3 spans 13 residues.

The CDR3 DNA reads TGTGCCAGCAGCTTGACGGGGGTTAACTACGAGCAGTACTTC. Amino acids: CASSLTGVNYEQYF. V gene TRBV7-9 combines with J gene TRBJ2-7; tentative D call: TRBD2 (6 bases). The length of the CDR3 is 14 residues. The ends were cut back, 3 bases at V and 3 bases at J, with 12 bases in the middle. Germline CDR1 SEHNR, CDR2 FQNEAQ (reference sequence). Full variable domain (outside the CDR3, taken from reference TRBV7-9 and TRBJ2-7): DTGVSQNPRHKITKRGQNVTFRCDPISEHNRLYWYRQTLGQGPEFLTYFQNEAQLEKSRLLSDRFSAERPKGSFSTLEIQRTEQGDSAMYLCASSLTGVNYEQYFGPGTRLTVT.

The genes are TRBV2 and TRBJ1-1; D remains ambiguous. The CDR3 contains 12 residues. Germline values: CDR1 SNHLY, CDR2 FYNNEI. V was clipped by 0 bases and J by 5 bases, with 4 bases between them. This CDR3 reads CASSEARTEAFF. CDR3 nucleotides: TGTGCCAGCAGTGAAGCGAGAACTGAAGCTTTCTTT.

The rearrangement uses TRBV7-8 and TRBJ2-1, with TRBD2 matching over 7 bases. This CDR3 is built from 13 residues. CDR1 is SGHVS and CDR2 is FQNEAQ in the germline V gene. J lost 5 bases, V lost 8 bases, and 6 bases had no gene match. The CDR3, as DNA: TGTGCCAGCGGCCGGGACTACAACAATGAGCAGTTCTTC. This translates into CASGRDYNNEQFF.

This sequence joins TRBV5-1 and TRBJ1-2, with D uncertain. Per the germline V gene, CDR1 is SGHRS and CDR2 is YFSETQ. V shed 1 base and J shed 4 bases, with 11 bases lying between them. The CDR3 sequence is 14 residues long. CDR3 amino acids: CASSLTATGYGYTF. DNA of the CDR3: TGCGCCAGCAGCTTGACGGCCACGGGCTATGGCTACACCTTC.

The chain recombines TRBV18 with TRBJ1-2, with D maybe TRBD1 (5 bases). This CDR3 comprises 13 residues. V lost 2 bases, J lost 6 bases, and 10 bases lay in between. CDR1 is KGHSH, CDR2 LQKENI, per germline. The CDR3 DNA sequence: TGTGCCAGCTCACCATGGGGGGGTAATGGCTACACCTTC. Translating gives CASSPWGGNGYTF.

The CDR3 loop reads CASSSRLNTEAFF. The CDR3 DNA is TGCGCCAGCTCCTCCAGGTTGAACACTGAAGCTTTCTTT. The chain couples TRBV10-1 to TRBJ1-1; D is ambiguous. Germline V gives CDR1 WNHNN, CDR2 SYGVQD (reference sequence). The CDR3 covers 13 residues. Trimming removed 8 bases at V and 0 bases at J, with 10 bases between.

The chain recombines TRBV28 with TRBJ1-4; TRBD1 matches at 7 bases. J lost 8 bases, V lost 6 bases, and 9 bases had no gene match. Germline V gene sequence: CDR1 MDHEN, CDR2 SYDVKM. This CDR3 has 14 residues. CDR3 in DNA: TGTGCCAGCAGCGAGGGGACAGTCTCGGAAAAACTGTTTTTT. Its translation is CASSEGTVSEKLFF.

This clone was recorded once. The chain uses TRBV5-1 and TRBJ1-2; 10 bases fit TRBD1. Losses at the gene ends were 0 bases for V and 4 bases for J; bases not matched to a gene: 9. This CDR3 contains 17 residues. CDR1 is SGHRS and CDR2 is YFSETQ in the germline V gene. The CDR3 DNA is TGCGCCAGCAGCTTGGCGACAGGGACAGGGGTAGCCTATGGCTACACCTTC. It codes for CASSLATGTGVAYGYTF.

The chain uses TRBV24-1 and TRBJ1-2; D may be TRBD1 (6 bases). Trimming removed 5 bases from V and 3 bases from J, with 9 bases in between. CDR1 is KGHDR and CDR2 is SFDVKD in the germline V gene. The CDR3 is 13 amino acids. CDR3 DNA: TGTGCCACCAGTGCAACAGGGTACTATGGCTACACCTTC. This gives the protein CATSATGYYGYTF.

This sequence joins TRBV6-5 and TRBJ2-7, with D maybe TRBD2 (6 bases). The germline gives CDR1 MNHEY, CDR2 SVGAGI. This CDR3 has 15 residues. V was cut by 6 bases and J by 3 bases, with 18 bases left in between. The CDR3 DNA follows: TGTGCCAGCAGCCCCCAGGGAGGATTTGGCTACGAGCAGTACTTC. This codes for CASSPQGGFGYEQYF.

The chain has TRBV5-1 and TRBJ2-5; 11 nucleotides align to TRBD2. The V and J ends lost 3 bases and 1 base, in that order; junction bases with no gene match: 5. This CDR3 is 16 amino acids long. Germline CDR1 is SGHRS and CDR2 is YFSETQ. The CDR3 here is CASSSGTSGSQETQYF. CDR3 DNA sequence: TGCGCCAGCAGCTCCGGGACTAGCGGTTCCCAAGAGACCCAGTACTTC.

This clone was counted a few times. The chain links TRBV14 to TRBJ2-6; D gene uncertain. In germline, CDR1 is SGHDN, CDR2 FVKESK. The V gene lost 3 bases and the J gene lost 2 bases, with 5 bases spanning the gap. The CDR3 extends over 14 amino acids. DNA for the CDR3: TGTGCCAGCAGCCAGTCGGCTGGGGCCAACGTCCTGACTTTC. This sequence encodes CASSQSAGANVLTF.

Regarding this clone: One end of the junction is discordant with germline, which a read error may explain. CDR3 bases: TGTGCTAGCAGCTTAGCCACAGTGGGCCCCGGGGAGCTGTTTTTT. This encodes CASSLATVGPGELFF. The V call is TRBV7-7, the J call TRBJ2-2; unclear D gene. Germline V gene sequence: CDR1 SSHAT, CDR2 FNYEAQ (reference sequence). This CDR3 is 15 amino acids long.

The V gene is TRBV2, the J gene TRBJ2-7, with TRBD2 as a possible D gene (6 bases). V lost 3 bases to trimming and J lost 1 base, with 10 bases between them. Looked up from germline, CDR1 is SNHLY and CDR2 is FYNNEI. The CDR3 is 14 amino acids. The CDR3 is CASSEERESYEQYF. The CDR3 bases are TGTGCCAGCAGTGAGGAACGGGAGTCCTACGAGCAGTACTTC.

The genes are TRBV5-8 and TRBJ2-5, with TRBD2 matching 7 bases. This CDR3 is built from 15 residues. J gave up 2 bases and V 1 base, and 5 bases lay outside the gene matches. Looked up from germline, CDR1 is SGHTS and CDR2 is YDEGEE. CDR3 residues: CASSLHGGNQETQYF. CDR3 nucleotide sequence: TGTGCCAGCAGCTTGCACGGGGGGAATCAAGAGACCCAGTACTTC.

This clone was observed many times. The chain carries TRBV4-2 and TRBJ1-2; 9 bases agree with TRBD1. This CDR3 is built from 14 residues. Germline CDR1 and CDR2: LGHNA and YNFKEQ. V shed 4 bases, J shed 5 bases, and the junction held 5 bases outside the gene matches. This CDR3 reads CASSRDRAGYGYTF. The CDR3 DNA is TGTGCCAGCAGCCGGGACAGGGCTGGATATGGCTACACCTTC.

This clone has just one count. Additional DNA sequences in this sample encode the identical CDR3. The CDR3 protein is CATSDPGQGADTQYF. DNA of the CDR3: TGTGCCACCAGTGATCCGGGACAGGGCGCAGATACGCAGTATTTT. The chain carries TRBV24-1 and TRBJ2-3; 9 nucleotides line up with TRBD1. The CDR3 runs 15 residues. Trimming removed 3 bases from V and 4 bases from J; junction bases left unmatched: 4. Germline values: CDR1 KGHDR, CDR2 SFDVKD.

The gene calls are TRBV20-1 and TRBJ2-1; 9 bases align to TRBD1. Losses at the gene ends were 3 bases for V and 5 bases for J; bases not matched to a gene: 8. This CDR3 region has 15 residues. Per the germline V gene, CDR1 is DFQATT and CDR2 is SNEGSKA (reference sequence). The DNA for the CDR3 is TGCAGTGCTAGTGCTCCGGGACAGGGAAACAATGAGCAGTTCTTC. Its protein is CSASAPGQGNNEQFF.

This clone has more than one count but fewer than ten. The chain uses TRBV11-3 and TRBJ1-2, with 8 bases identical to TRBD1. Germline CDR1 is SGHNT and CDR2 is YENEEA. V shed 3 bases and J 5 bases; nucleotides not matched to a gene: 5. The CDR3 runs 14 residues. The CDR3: CASSFAGGPYGYTF. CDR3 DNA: TGTGCCAGCAGCTTCGCAGGGGGCCCTTATGGCTACACCTTC.

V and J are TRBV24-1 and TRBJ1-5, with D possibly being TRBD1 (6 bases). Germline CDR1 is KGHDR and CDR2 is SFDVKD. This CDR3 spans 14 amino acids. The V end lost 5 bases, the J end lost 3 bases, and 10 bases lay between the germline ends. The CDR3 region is CATSGGPINQPQHF. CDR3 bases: TGTGCCACCAGTGGGGGGCCAATCAATCAGCCCCAGCATTTT.

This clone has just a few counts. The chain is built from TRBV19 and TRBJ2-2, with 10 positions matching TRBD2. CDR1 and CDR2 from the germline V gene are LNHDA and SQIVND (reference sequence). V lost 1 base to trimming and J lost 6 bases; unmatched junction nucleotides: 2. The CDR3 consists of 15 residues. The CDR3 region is CASSIGGTSAGELFF. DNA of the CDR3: TGTGCCAGTAGTATAGGGGGGACTAGCGCCGGGGAGCTGTTTTTT.

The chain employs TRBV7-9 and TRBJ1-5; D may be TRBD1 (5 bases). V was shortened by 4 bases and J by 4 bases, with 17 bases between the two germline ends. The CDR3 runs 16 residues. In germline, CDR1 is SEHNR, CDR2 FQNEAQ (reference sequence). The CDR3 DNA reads TGTGCCAGCAGCTCTACTATGGCGGGGGGAAATCAGCCCCAGCATTTT. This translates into CASSSTMAGGNQPQHF.

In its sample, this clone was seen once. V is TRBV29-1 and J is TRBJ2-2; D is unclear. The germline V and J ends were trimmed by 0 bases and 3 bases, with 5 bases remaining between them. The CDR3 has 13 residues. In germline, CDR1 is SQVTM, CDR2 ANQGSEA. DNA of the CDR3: TGCAGCGTTGAAGATCCCGACACCGGGGAGCTGTTTTTT. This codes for CSVEDPDTGELFF.

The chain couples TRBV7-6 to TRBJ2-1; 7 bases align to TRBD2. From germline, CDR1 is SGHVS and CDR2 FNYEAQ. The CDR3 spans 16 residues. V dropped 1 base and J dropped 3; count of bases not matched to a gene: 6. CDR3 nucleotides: TGTGCCAGCAGCTTAGTGGCGGGAGTGGGCTACAATGAGCAGTTCTTC. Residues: CASSLVAGVGYNEQFF.